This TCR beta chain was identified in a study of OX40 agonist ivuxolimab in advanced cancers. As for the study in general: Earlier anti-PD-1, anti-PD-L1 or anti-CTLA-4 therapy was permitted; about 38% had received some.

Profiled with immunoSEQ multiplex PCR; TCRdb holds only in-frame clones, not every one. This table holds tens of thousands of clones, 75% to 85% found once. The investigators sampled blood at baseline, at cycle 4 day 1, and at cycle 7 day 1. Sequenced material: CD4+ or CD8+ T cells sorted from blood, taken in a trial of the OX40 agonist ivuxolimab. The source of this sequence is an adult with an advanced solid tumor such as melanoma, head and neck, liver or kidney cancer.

The CDR3 sequence: CASSLQGANTEAFF. CDR3 sequence (DNA): TGTGCCAGCAGCTTACAGGGGGCGAACACTGAAGCTTTCTTT. The chain carries TRBV9 and TRBJ1-1; 9 bases map to TRBD1. Germline V gene sequence: CDR1 SGDLS, CDR2 YYNGEE. The ends lost 4 bases at V and 1 base at J; junction bases unmatched: 2. CDR3 length: 14 amino acids.